This TCR beta chain was identified in a study of T cells in Graves' hyperthyroidism and ophthalmopathy. Clinicians diagnosed patients from clinical symptoms, serum thyroxine and TRAb, thyroid ultrasound and orbital computed tomography. The length of the CDR3 is 16 residues. Trimming removed 5 bases from V and 5 bases from J; junction bases left unmatched: 8. Study conclusions and caveats: Appearing also in blood were most of the thyroid clonotypes expanded above 0.001.

RNA transcripts were the template for amplifying TCR beta CDR3 regions. The TCR CDR3 was amplified in a first-round RT-PCR using the HTBI primer set. One entry per CDR3 protein, called by TCRdb with MiXCR from the multiplex PCR reads. This sample has under 500,000 distinct CDR3 sequences, with more than 12% found just once. With respect to this clonotype: As yet, its antigen is unknown.

The source is a middle-aged man with Graves' ophthalmopathy. The sequencing sample was made of blood. The gene calls are TRBV12-3 or TRBV12-4 and TRBJ2-1; 11 nucleotides line up with TRBD2. The CDR3: CASSLYGTSGNNEQFF. The CDR3 DNA sequence: TGTGCCAGCAGTCTTTACGGGACTAGCGGCAACAATGAGCAGTTCTTC.